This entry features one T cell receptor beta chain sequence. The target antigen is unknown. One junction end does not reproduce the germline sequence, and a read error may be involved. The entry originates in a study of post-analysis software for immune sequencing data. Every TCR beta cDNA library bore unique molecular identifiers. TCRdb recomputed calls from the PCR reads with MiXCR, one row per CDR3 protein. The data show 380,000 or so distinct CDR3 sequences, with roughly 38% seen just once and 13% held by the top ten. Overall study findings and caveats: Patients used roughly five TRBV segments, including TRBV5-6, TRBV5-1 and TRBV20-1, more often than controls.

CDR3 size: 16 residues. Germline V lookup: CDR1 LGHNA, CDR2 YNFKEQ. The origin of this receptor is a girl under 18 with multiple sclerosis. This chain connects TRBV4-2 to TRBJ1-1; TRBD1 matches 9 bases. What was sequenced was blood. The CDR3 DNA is TGTGCCAGCAGCCAAGACACGACAGGGGGGGACACTAAAGCTTTCTTT. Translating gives CASSQDTTGGDTKAFF.